This T cell receptor (beta chain) was captured by sequencing in a study of metastatic and nonmetastatic thyroid tumors. This CDR3 has 18 residues. In germline, CDR1 is MDHEN, CDR2 SYDVKM. V was clipped by 2 bases and J by 2 bases, with 20 bases between them. TCRdb reassembled clones from the PCR reads with MiXCR. This sample has some 35,000 clones; about 26% occur once, and the top ten carry about a tenth. This clone was detected only a few times. All patients were treatment-naive before thyroid surgery. The clonotype comes from a male donor with papillary thyroid cancer or a benign thyroid nodule (not recorded which). Some clones in this sample may be carry-over from other donors' samples. The rearrangement joins TRBV28 to TRBJ2-3; maybe TRBD2 (6 bases). Sequenced: blood. CDR3 sequence reads: CASSLSPHQRTITDTQYF. The CDR3 DNA sequence: TGTGCCAGCAGTTTAAGCCCCCACCAGCGGACTATCACAGATACGCAGTATTTT.